The rows below give T cell receptor beta chains drawn from one sample of a study of ipilimumab plus nivolumab after autologous stem cell transplantation. Clones were sequenced by immunoSEQ multiplex PCR, and TCRdb holds only the in-frame ones, with some missing. Altogether roughly 86,000 clones are present, approximately 86% being singletons, with the ten largest covering under 2.5%. Source: PBMCs, taken in a trial of ipilimumab plus nivolumab as post-transplant consolidation. These receptors were taken from a male donor with diffuse large B-cell lymphoma. The conserved cysteine and the conserved F or W are not part of the CDR3 here.

TRBV19	ASSSGTRVGSPLH
TRBV7-9	ASISENMNTEAF
TRBV7-2	ASSPNPGGQETQY
TRBV5-1	ASSSQRGLVGELF
TRBV27	ASSFLGLAGGPNEQF
TRBV6-4	ASSAQGGEKLF
TRBV11-2	ASSLELGPSYEQY
TRBV4-1	ASSQALTSGGAYEQY
TRBV11-3	ASSSGDRQETQY
TRBV11-1	ASSPQNTEAF
TRBV29-1	SVEQGGEKLF
TRBV7-2	ASSPLTVGEQY
TRBV12-5	ASGPGTGRDEQY
TRBV25-1	ASSEGTGELF
TRBV2	ASRVSRVLDSEAF
TRBV6-6	ASSSGTANYGYT
TRBV5-1	ASSQGSGTEAF
TRBV15	ATSRDRGRQPQH
TRBV6-6	ASTHTDHRGETQY
TRBV5-1	ASRGGLNTGELF
TRBV4-3	ASSPTLAGGQRTQY
TRBV11-2	ASSFKPTGSGYT
TRBV30	AWSGGGGSYEQY
TRBV7-9	ASSSAGGLVVGAF
TRBV21-1	AGGTGGAHEQY
TRBV14	ASSPRTGRYNEQF
TRBV18	ASSPGQGETQY
TRBV30	AWSVDLGNTQPQH
TRBV5-4	ASSQDSGGYNEQF
TRBV19	ASSTFGGLGNQPQH
TRBV6-6	ASRGNTEAF